A selection of T cell receptor beta chains follows, all from one sample in a study of cytomegalovirus exposure and HLA in healthy donors. Only in-frame clones appear in the TCRdb table, and some are missing; sequencing was by immunoSEQ multiplex PCR. The profile shows 110,000 to 150,000 clones, over 65% of them singletons. Sequenced input: PBMCs. The receptors come from a woman in her 30s in good health and CMV-seronegative. CDR3s include the opening cysteine and the closing phenylalanine or tryptophan. D genes are given only for firm matches. Clone size, where shown, is once, few, many, or a class for clones that have expanded.

D gene	V gene	J gene	clone size	CDR3 DNA	CDR3 protein
-	TRBV4-2	TRBJ2-1	-	TGTGCCAGCAGCCAAGCAATGAATGAGCAGTTCTTC	CASSQAMNEQFF
-	TRBV6-5	TRBJ2-3	-	TGTGCCAGCAGTCAAAGTGGCTTCACAGATACGCAGTATTTT	CASSQSGFTDTQYF
-	TRBV4-1	TRBJ1-1	once	TGCGCCAGCAGCCAAGAGGGAGGAAGAAGAGCTTTCTTT	CASSQEGGRRAFF
-	TRBV10-2	TRBJ1-6	-	TGCGCCAGCAGCGCGACAGGCGGATCACCCCTCCACTTT	CASSATGGSPLHF
TRBD1	TRBV4-1	TRBJ2-2	-	TGCGCCAGCAGCCCTGCTCTCGATGACAGGGGCCGGACCGGGGAGCTGTTTTTT	CASSPALDDRGRTGELFF
-	TRBV29-1	TRBJ2-1	-	TGCAGCCCCGCTTTGGCGGACTTGTACAATGAGCAGTTCTTC	CSPALADLYNEQFF
-	TRBV6-4	TRBJ2-2	-	TGTGCCAGCAGTGCAACGAACACCGGGGAGCTGTTTTTT	CASSATNTGELFF
TRBD1	TRBV6-5	TRBJ2-2	-	TGTGCCAGCAGTTGGAATGCAGGGGGCCACACCGGGGAGCTGTTTTTT	CASSWNAGGHTGELFF
TRBD2	TRBV30	TRBJ2-3	few	TGTGCCTGGAGTGGGCATTTATTCGGACAGGGACTTAGCGGGAGGGCCACAGATACGCAGTATTTT	CAWSGHLFGQGLSGRATDTQYF
-	TRBV10-3	TRBJ1-5	once	TGTGCCATCAGCCGGGACTCGGATCAGCCCCAGCATTTT	CAISRDSDQPQHF
-	TRBV12-5	TRBJ2-1	-	TGTGCTAGTGTCCTCCGGGGCCCGGGGGATGAGCAGTTCTTC	CASVLRGPGDEQFF
-	TRBV20-1	TRBJ1-1	few	TGCGTGTGGGGGGAGAAGGGTTTCTTT	CVWGEKGFF
TRBD1	TRBV30	TRBJ1-4	-	TGTGCCTGGGACAGGGGTTTACGCGAAAAACTGTTTTTT	CAWDRGLREKLFF
TRBD1	TRBV9	TRBJ1-4	-	TGTGCCAGCGGCGCGGGGGACAGGGAGCCTGAAAAACTGTTTTTT	CASGAGDREPEKLFF
-	TRBV6-5	TRBJ2-1	-	TGTGCCAGCAGTTATGGGGGGTACAATGAGCAGTTCTTC	CASSYGGYNEQFF
-	TRBV28	TRBJ1-2	-	TGTGCCAGCAGTCCGGCGGGGGGGGCGCTGAGCTATGGCTACACCTTC	CASSPAGGALSYGYTF
-	TRBV4-1	TRBJ1-4	-	TGCGCCAGCAGCCAAGACGCGGGCGCAACTAATGAAAAACTGTTTTTT	CASSQDAGATNEKLFF
TRBD1	TRBV11-2	TRBJ2-5	-	TGTGCCAGCAGTCGTAACAGGGGCCACGAGACCCAGTACTTC	CASSRNRGHETQYF
-	TRBV6-1	TRBJ1-1	-	TGTGCCAGCAGCGGAGGGTACACTGAAGCTTTCTTT	CASSGGYTEAFF
-	TRBV28	TRBJ1-2	few	TGTGCCAGCAGTGGACAGTATGGCTACACCTTC	CASSGQYGYTF
TRBD2	TRBV30	TRBJ2-1	-	TGTGCCTGGAGCTCCTTTAGCGGGGGGGTCGATGAGCAGTTCTTC	CAWSSFSGGVDEQFF
-	TRBV28	TRBJ1-3	few	TGTGCCAGCAGTTTATCCGTGGTCCCCGGGACTGGAAACACCATATATTTT	CASSLSVVPGTGNTIYF
-	TRBV2	TRBJ2-3	-	TGTGCCAGCAGTGAGGGGGGTGATACGCAGTATTTT	CASSEGGDTQYF
TRBD2	TRBV28	TRBJ2-7	-	TGTGCCAGCGGGCGACTAGCGGGAGTTTACGAGCAGTACTTC	CASGRLAGVYEQYF
TRBD2	TRBV6-5	TRBJ2-7	few	TGTGCCAGCAGTTATAGGGCGCGCGGGGGCTACGAGCAGTACTTC	CASSYRARGGYEQYF
TRBD1	TRBV18	TRBJ2-7	-	TGTGCCAGCTCAACCGGACAGGGGGGGTACGAGCAGTACTTC	CASSTGQGGYEQYF
-	TRBV6-1	TRBJ1-3	few	TGTGCCAGCGATCTTGGGGGGGCTTCTGGAAACACCATATATTTT	CASDLGGASGNTIYF
-	TRBV21-1	TRBJ2-3	-	TGTGCCAGCAGCGTCAGGGCGGGAGGAGGGGACGTTGTCACAGATACGCAGTATTTT	CASSVRAGGGDVVTDTQYF
TRBD2	TRBV27	TRBJ2-2	-	TGTGCCAGCAGTTTATCGACGGGAGGAGTCTTTACCGGGGAGCTGTTTTTT	CASSLSTGGVFTGELFF